This T cell receptor (beta chain) was sequenced in a study of identical twins. Study-level results: There was an excess of low generation probability in the out-of-frame alpha sequences that twins shared. Less excess twin sharing appeared in beta out-of-frame sequences. With monozygotic twins, out-of-frame TCR alpha sharing exceeded what models estimated. High-abundance cord blood beta clonotypes had fewer insertions; memory repertoires showed none.

MiXCR, run by TCRdb on the 5' RACE reads, gives a single entry per CDR3 protein. The table shows a few hundred thousand distinct CDR3 sequences, with more than 9% occurring only once. Points on this clonotype: What it recognizes is unknown.

With 8 bases removed from V and 0 bases from J, the gap between germline ends came to 14 bases. From germline, CDR1 is SNHLY and CDR2 FYNNEI. This CDR3 has 15 amino acids. The source of this sequence is a man between 50 and 59 years old in good health. The chain is built from TRBV2 and TRBJ2-1; tentatively, D is TRBD1 (6 bases). The material sequenced was memory T cells sorted from blood. The CDR3, as DNA: TGTGCCAGCGGGTACAGGGCTAGCTCCTACAATGAGCAGTTCTTC. This gives the protein CASGYRASSYNEQFF.